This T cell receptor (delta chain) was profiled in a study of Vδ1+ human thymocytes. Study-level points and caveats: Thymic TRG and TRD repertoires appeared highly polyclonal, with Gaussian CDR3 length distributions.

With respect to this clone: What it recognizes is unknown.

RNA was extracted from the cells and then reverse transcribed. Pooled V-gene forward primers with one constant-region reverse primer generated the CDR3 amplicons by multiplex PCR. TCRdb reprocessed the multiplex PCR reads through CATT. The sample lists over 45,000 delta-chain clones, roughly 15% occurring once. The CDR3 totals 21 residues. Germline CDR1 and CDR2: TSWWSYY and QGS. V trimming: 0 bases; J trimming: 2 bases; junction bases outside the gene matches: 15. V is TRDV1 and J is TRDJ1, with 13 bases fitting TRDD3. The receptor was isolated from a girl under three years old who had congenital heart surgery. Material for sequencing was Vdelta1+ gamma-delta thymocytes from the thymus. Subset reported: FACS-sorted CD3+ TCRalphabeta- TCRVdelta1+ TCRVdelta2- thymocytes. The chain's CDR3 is CALGELTASRLGDTVTDKLIF. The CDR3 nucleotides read TGTGCTCTTGGGGAACTGACCGCCAGTCGACTGGGGGATACGGTGACCGATAAACTCATCTTT.